This is a list of T cell receptor beta chains from one sample in a study of response to subunit inactivated influenza vaccine. TCRdb used MiXCR to reprocess the RT-PCR reads, holding one entry per CDR3 protein. The table lists around 490,000 distinct CDR3 sequences, 7.6% of them singletons, with around 13% in the top ten. The sample was PBMCs from blood, taken roughly 24 months after vaccination. The receptors stem from a man between 45 and 75 years old who received an inactivated influenza vaccine. Each CDR3 is given with its conserved first and last residue. The D gene is left open where the match is weak. Not every row has a clone size; where given, it reads once, few, many or a size class.

d_call | j_call | v_call | clone_size | cdr3_nt | cdr3_aa
- | TRBJ2-6 | TRBV14 | - | TGTGCCAGCAGCCAATTCGGGGTCGCCGGGGCCAACGTCCTGACTTTC | CASSQFGVAGANVLTF
- | TRBJ1-6 | TRBV6-2/TRBV6-3 | many | TGTGCCAGCAGTTACACCGTCTTCAATTCACCCCTCCACTTT | CASSYTVFNSPLHF
TRBD2 | TRBJ2-7 | TRBV10-3 | many | TGTGCCATCAGTGAGTCGCGTAGCGGGAGGCCAGTGAGATACGAGCAGTACTTC | CAISESRSGRPVRYEQYF
TRBD2 | TRBJ2-5 | TRBV12-3/TRBV12-4 | - | TGTGCCAGCAGCCCCGGACTAGCGGGGAGCCAAGAGACCCAGTACTTC | CASSPGLAGSQETQYF
TRBD1 | TRBJ2-5 | TRBV7-2 | few | TGTGCCAGCAGCTTAGCTACAGGGGTGAAGACCCAGTACTTC | CASSLATGVKTQYF
- | TRBJ2-7 | TRBV6-1 | few | TGTGCCAGCAGTCGACCCCCCCCCTACGAGCAGTACTTC | CASSRPPPYEQYF
- | TRBJ2-3 | TRBV5-1 | many | TGCGCCAGCAGCTCACGCGGGGCCCCAGATACGCAGTATTTT | CASSSRGAPDTQYF
- | TRBJ1-2 | TRBV9 | many | TGTGCCAGCAGCGTAGGGGAGGAGGATGGCTACACCTTC | CASSVGEEDGYTF
TRBD2 | TRBJ2-3 | TRBV4-3 | many | TGCGCCAGCAGCCAGAAAACTAGCGGGGGGGGCTGGGCAGATACGCAGTATTTT | CASSQKTSGGGWADTQYF
TRBD2 | TRBJ2-5 | TRBV7-9 | few | TGTGCCAGCAGCTTGGAGCTAGCGGTAAAAGAGACCCAGTACTTC | CASSLELAVKETQYF
- | TRBJ2-4 | TRBV5-1 | many | TGCGCCAGCAGCTTGGGTCCGGGGCAGGAAAGCATTCAGTACTTC | CASSLGPGQESIQYF
TRBD1 | TRBJ1-4 | TRBV4-2 | - | TGTGCCAGCAGCCAAGCTGCGACAGGGGGCAGGGAAAAACTGTTTTTT | CASSQAATGGREKLFF
TRBD2 | TRBJ2-7 | TRBV7-9 | once | TGTGCCAGCAGCTTATGGCGGGGGGGAAGCTCCTACGAGCAGTACTTC | CASSLWRGGSSYEQYF
- | TRBJ2-2 | TRBV10-1 | few | TGCGCCAGCAGTGCCACCAGGGTATCCGGGGAGCTGTTTTTT | CASSATRVSGELFF
TRBD1 | TRBJ2-7 | TRBV25-1 | many | TGTGCCAGCAGCCCTGGACAGGGGTTCTCCTACGAGCAGTACTTC | CASSPGQGFSYEQYF
- | TRBJ2-1 | TRBV11-2 | many | TGTGCCAGCAGCCGGGGTCCGGCTGCGCATGAGCAGTTCTTC | CASSRGPAAHEQFF
- | TRBJ2-3 | TRBV6-1 | few | TGTGCCAGCGGAAGCGGTGGGGGCCCAGATACGCAGTATTTT | CASGSGGGPDTQYF
TRBD2 | TRBJ2-3 | TRBV20-1 | few | TGCAGTGCCAGAGGGTCTAGCGGGGTGCTAGATACGCAGTATTTT | CSARGSSGVLDTQYF
TRBD2 | TRBJ2-5 | TRBV5-5 | many | TGTGCCAGCAGCTACGATCTAGCGGGGGGCCTAATACAAGAGACCCAGTACTTC | CASSYDLAGGLIQETQYF
- | TRBJ2-7 | TRBV20-1 | many | TGCAGTGCCCGACCCGCGTGGGTTAACGAGCAGTACTTC | CSARPAWVNEQYF
TRBD1 | TRBJ2-1 | TRBV11-2 | - | TGTGCCGGCAGCTTAGATTCCAGGGGGTGGACTGAGCAGTTCTTC | CAGSLDSRGWTEQFF
TRBD2 | TRBJ2-3 | TRBV20-1 | - | TGCAGTGCTAGCCTAGCGGGGGGGACAGATACGCAGTATTTT | CSASLAGGTDTQYF
TRBD2 | TRBJ2-7 | TRBV6-2/TRBV6-3 | - | TGTGCCAGCAGTTTCGGAAGAGGCGGGACTAGCGGGACCTACGAGCAGTACTTC | CASSFGRGGTSGTYEQYF
TRBD2 | TRBJ2-1 | TRBV20-1 | many | TGCAGTGCTAGATCGACTAGCTCGGGGTCCTACAATGAGCAGTTCTTC | CSARSTSSGSYNEQFF
- | TRBJ1-6 | TRBV5-6 | few | TGTGCCAGCAGCTTGAACAGGGTCGGAACCCTCCACTTT | CASSLNRVGTLHF
TRBD2 | TRBJ2-3 | TRBV29-1 | few | TGCAGCGTTCGGACTAGCGGGAGGGCAGGGGCAGATACGCAGTATTTT | CSVRTSGRAGADTQYF
- | TRBJ1-2 | TRBV5-6 | many | TGTGCCAGCAGCTCCGGGACGGAGGGCTACACCTTC | CASSSGTEGYTF
- | TRBJ2-7 | TRBV7-6 | - | TGTGCCAGCAGCTACGGGACGGCCAGCTCCTACGAGCAGTACTTC | CASSYGTASSYEQYF
TRBD2 | TRBJ2-3 | TRBV20-1 | - | TGCAGTGCTAGTGGGACTAGCGGGGGACAGGCAGATACGCAGTATTTT | CSASGTSGGQADTQYF
- | TRBJ2-5 | TRBV7-8 | many | TGTGCCAGCAGCTTAGTCGTAGTAGGGGATCTAGAGACCCAGTACTTC | CASSLVVVGDLETQYF
- | TRBJ1-4 | TRBV28 | - | TGTGCCAGCAGCCCCGGCTCTAATGAAAAACTGTTTTTT | CASSPGSNEKLFF
- | TRBJ2-7 | TRBV15 | few | TGTGCCACCAGCAGAGATAGGCGGGCCAGCTCCTACGAGCAGTACTTC | CATSRDRRASSYEQYF
TRBD1 | TRBJ1-2 | TRBV27 | many | TGTGCCAGCAGTTTATCCACAGGGGGTTATGGCTACACCTTC | CASSLSTGGYGYTF
TRBD1 | TRBJ2-7 | TRBV28 | few | TGTGCCAGCAGTTTGACAGGGCAGGGCAGCGAGCAGTACTTC | CASSLTGQGSEQYF
TRBD1 | TRBJ2-7 | TRBV14 | - | TGTGCCAGCAGCCGCCGGGACAGGGCAAAAGAGCAGTACTTC | CASSRRDRAKEQYF
TRBD2 | TRBJ2-1 | TRBV9 | few | TGTGCCAGCAGCGTAGCCCCAGCGGGAGTCTTGAATGAGCAGTTCTTC | CASSVAPAGVLNEQFF
TRBD2 | TRBJ2-1 | TRBV6-1 | many | TGTGCCAGCAGGTGGGGGAGGGCCTACAATGAGCAGTTCTTC | CASRWGRAYNEQFF
- | TRBJ2-2 | TRBV4-3 | - | TGCGCCAGCAGCCAAGATCCATACAGGGCGAGAACCGGGGAGCTGTTTTTT | CASSQDPYRARTGELFF
TRBD1 | TRBJ1-4 | TRBV6-5 | - | TGTGCCAGCAGTTTTTCCGGGACAGGGGAAACTAATGAAAAACTGTTTTTT | CASSFSGTGETNEKLFF
TRBD1 | TRBJ2-1 | TRBV18 | many | TGTGCCAGCTCACCAAAAGGGACAGGGTCGGGCAATGAGCAGTTCTTC | CASSPKGTGSGNEQFF
TRBD2 | TRBJ2-1 | TRBV20-1 | few | TGCAGTGCTCAAAGTAGCGGGGGGGCCTCCGCTGAGCAGTTCTTC | CSAQSSGGASAEQFF
- | TRBJ1-1 | TRBV10-3 | many | TGTGCCATCATGCAGGGAATGAACACTGAAGCTTTCTTT | CAIMQGMNTEAFF
TRBD2 | TRBJ2-1 | TRBV6-2/TRBV6-3 | few | TGTGCCAGCAGTTACTTCCCTAGCGGGGTACCCAATGAGCAGTTCTTC | CASSYFPSGVPNEQFF
- | TRBJ2-5 | TRBV12-3/TRBV12-4 | - | TGTGCCAGCAGTTTAGCGGGATTGATGGGGGCCGAGACCCAGTACTTC | CASSLAGLMGAETQYF
TRBD2 | TRBJ2-5 | TRBV29-1 | many | TGCAGCGTTGCAATCGGGAGGGCCGGAGAGACCCAGTACTTC | CSVAIGRAGETQYF
- | TRBJ1-2 | TRBV12-3/TRBV12-4 | many | TGTGCCAGCAGCCGGGCAGCTAACTATGGCTACACCTTC | CASSRAANYGYTF